A selection of T cell receptor beta chains follows, all from one sample in a study of cytomegalovirus exposure and HLA in healthy donors. The assay was immunoSEQ multiplex PCR, and TCRdb's table has in-frame clones only and misses some. Among some 99,000 clones listed, more than 70% were seen once. Sequencing input: PBMCs. The receptor source for this set is a female donor in good health and CMV-seronegative. CDR3s include the opening cysteine and the closing phenylalanine or tryptophan. A D gene is named only where the DNA matches it firmly. Size values are once, few and many counts, or a class for expanded clones, and some rows have none.

d_gene: NA
abundance: once
v_gene: TRBV2
j_gene: TRBJ2-1
CDR3nt: TGTGCCAGCGGCCCGGAGGATTACAATGAGCAGTTCTTC
CDR3aa: CASGPEDYNEQFF

d_gene: TRBD2
abundance: once
v_gene: TRBV14
j_gene: TRBJ2-1
CDR3nt: TGTGCCAGCAGCCAAACCGCTAGCGGGAGGTTCTACAATGAGCAGTTCTTC
CDR3aa: CASSQTASGRFYNEQFF

d_gene: TRBD2
abundance: NA
v_gene: TRBV18
j_gene: TRBJ2-1
CDR3nt: TGTGCCAGCTCACCACCGGGCGTGGGGGGGTCCTCCTACAATGAGCAGTTCTTC
CDR3aa: CASSPPGVGGSSYNEQFF

d_gene: NA
abundance: NA
v_gene: TRBV7-2
j_gene: TRBJ2-7
CDR3nt: TGTGCCAGCAGCTCGAAGACAGGCACTACCTACGAGCAGTACTTC
CDR3aa: CASSSKTGTTYEQYF

d_gene: TRBD1
abundance: NA
v_gene: TRBV30
j_gene: TRBJ2-2
CDR3nt: TGTGCCTGGAGTCCCCCACGCGGCAGGGGGCCCCACACCGGGGAGCTGTTTTTT
CDR3aa: CAWSPPRGRGPHTGELFF

d_gene: TRBD1
abundance: NA
v_gene: TRBV6-1
j_gene: TRBJ1-6
CDR3nt: TGTGCCAGCAGTGCGATACAGGGGGCGTATTCACCCCTCCACTTT
CDR3aa: CASSAIQGAYSPLHF

d_gene: TRBD1
abundance: once
v_gene: TRBV9
j_gene: TRBJ1-3
CDR3nt: TGTGCCAGCACTAAGGGAGCCGGGACAGCTGATGGAAACACCATATATTTT
CDR3aa: CASTKGAGTADGNTIYF

d_gene: TRBD1
abundance: few
v_gene: TRBV5-4
j_gene: TRBJ2-7
CDR3nt: TGTGCCAGCAGCTCCGAGCCGGGACAGGGAATCGAACAGTACTTC
CDR3aa: CASSSEPGQGIEQYF

d_gene: TRBD1
abundance: NA
v_gene: TRBV4-3
j_gene: TRBJ2-2
CDR3nt: TGCGCCAGCAGCCAAGATCCCCAGGGGGCCGCCGGGGAGCTGTTTTTT
CDR3aa: CASSQDPQGAAGELFF

d_gene: TRBD1
abundance: NA
v_gene: TRBV7-8
j_gene: TRBJ2-4
CDR3nt: TGTGCCAGCACCCTTATGTCAGGACAGGGGTGGGACATTCAGTACTTC
CDR3aa: CASTLMSGQGWDIQYF

d_gene: NA
abundance: few
v_gene: TRBV27
j_gene: TRBJ1-1
CDR3nt: TGTGCCAGCAGTCTCGACAGGATAGGGGGGGAGAACACTGAAGCTTTCTTT
CDR3aa: CASSLDRIGGENTEAFF

d_gene: TRBD1
abundance: once
v_gene: TRBV7-2
j_gene: TRBJ1-5
CDR3nt: TGTGCCAGCAGCTTAGTCCAGGGGGCCGGGCCCCAGCATTTT
CDR3aa: CASSLVQGAGPQHF

d_gene: NA
abundance: NA
v_gene: TRBV5-6
j_gene: TRBJ2-1
CDR3nt: TGTGCCAGCAGCTTGGACCGCCGGAGGAATGAGCAGTTCTTC
CDR3aa: CASSLDRRRNEQFF

d_gene: NA
abundance: NA
v_gene: TRBV7-2
j_gene: TRBJ1-5
CDR3nt: TGTGCCAGCAGCGAACAGGGTGGAAGTCAGCCCCAGCATTTT
CDR3aa: CASSEQGGSQPQHF

d_gene: NA
abundance: NA
v_gene: TRBV14
j_gene: TRBJ1-3
CDR3nt: TGTGCCAGCAGCCAAGTTGAGGGCTTAAGAAACACCATATATTTT
CDR3aa: CASSQVEGLRNTIYF

d_gene: TRBD1
abundance: NA
v_gene: TRBV11-2
j_gene: TRBJ2-4
CDR3nt: TGTGCCAGCAGCTTGAGTCCAGGGGGCATTCAGTACTTC
CDR3aa: CASSLSPGGIQYF

d_gene: NA
abundance: once
v_gene: TRBV5-4
j_gene: TRBJ1-4
CDR3nt: TGTGCCAGCAGCCGTAGGGGTGCAACTAATGAAAAACTGTTTTTT
CDR3aa: CASSRRGATNEKLFF

d_gene: TRBD2
abundance: few
v_gene: TRBV7-2
j_gene: TRBJ2-3
CDR3nt: TGTGCCAGCAGCTTTAGCGGGGGGATCACAGATACGCAGTATTTT
CDR3aa: CASSFSGGITDTQYF

d_gene: NA
abundance: NA
v_gene: TRBV28
j_gene: TRBJ1-4
CDR3nt: TGTGCCAGCAGGCCTCGGGCAACTAATGAAAAACTGTTTTTT
CDR3aa: CASRPRATNEKLFF

d_gene: TRBD2
abundance: NA
v_gene: TRBV7-2
j_gene: TRBJ2-5
CDR3nt: TGTGCCAGCAGCCAGAACGGGAGGGGGGTGGAGACCCAGTACTTC
CDR3aa: CASSQNGRGVETQYF

d_gene: NA
abundance: NA
v_gene: TRBV9
j_gene: TRBJ1-2
CDR3nt: TGTGCCAGCAGTCCAGGGAACCCACTTTATGGCTACACCTTC
CDR3aa: CASSPGNPLYGYTF

d_gene: NA
abundance: NA
v_gene: TRBV30
j_gene: TRBJ2-5
CDR3nt: TGTGCCTGGAGTGTACCCACAGTCACCCAAGAGACCCAGTACTTC
CDR3aa: CAWSVPTVTQETQYF

d_gene: NA
abundance: NA
v_gene: TRBV25-1
j_gene: TRBJ1-1
CDR3nt: TGTGCCAGCAGTGAATCGGCTCAGGGAGGCACTGAAGCTTTCTTT
CDR3aa: CASSESAQGGTEAFF

d_gene: NA
abundance: NA
v_gene: TRBV30
j_gene: TRBJ1-5
CDR3nt: TGTGCCTGGAGCCCGGATCGAGGTCAGCCCCAGCATTTT
CDR3aa: CAWSPDRGQPQHF

d_gene: NA
abundance: NA
v_gene: TRBV6-5
j_gene: TRBJ2-5
CDR3nt: TGTGCCAGCAGTTACGCATCGGGGGAGACCCAGTACTTC
CDR3aa: CASSYASGETQYF

d_gene: TRBD1
abundance: NA
v_gene: TRBV5-6
j_gene: TRBJ2-7
CDR3nt: TGTGCCAGCAGCCTGAGACAGGGTAGCTCCTACGAGCAGTACTTC
CDR3aa: CASSLRQGSSYEQYF

d_gene: TRBD1
abundance: NA
v_gene: TRBV7-2
j_gene: TRBJ1-6
CDR3nt: TGTGCCAGCAGGTTTGGCGGACAGGGGACAACCCTCCACTTT
CDR3aa: CASRFGGQGTTLHF

d_gene: TRBD2
abundance: few
v_gene: TRBV18
j_gene: TRBJ2-3
CDR3nt: TGTGCCAGCTCACCGGTGACTAGCGATAGCACAGATACGCAGTATTTT
CDR3aa: CASSPVTSDSTDTQYF

d_gene: TRBD1
abundance: NA
v_gene: TRBV27
j_gene: TRBJ1-2
CDR3nt: TGTGCCAGCAGTCGACAGGGGGGGCCCACAATCCTTAGCTATGGCTACACCTTC
CDR3aa: CASSRQGGPTILSYGYTF

d_gene: TRBD2
abundance: NA
v_gene: TRBV6-6
j_gene: TRBJ2-1
CDR3nt: TGTGCCAGCAGGCCGGGACTAGCGGGGTCCAATGAGCAGTTCTTC
CDR3aa: CASRPGLAGSNEQFF

d_gene: TRBD1
abundance: NA
v_gene: TRBV30
j_gene: TRBJ1-2
CDR3nt: TGTGCCTGGGAACTCGACAGGGGATCTAACTATGGCTACACCTTC
CDR3aa: CAWELDRGSNYGYTF

d_gene: TRBD1
abundance: NA
v_gene: TRBV4-1
j_gene: TRBJ2-7
CDR3nt: TGCGCCAGCAGCTTCGGACAGGCCAGCTCCTACGAGCAGTACTTC
CDR3aa: CASSFGQASSYEQYF

d_gene: TRBD2
abundance: few
v_gene: TRBV7-6
j_gene: TRBJ2-7
CDR3nt: TGTGCCAGCAGCCCCCTAGCGGGGGCGAGGGAGCAGTACTTC
CDR3aa: CASSPLAGAREQYF

d_gene: NA
abundance: NA
v_gene: TRBV28
j_gene: TRBJ1-4
CDR3nt: TGTGCCAGCAGTTCCCCGACAGCACTTGAAAAACTGTTTTTT
CDR3aa: CASSSPTALEKLFF

d_gene: NA
abundance: NA
v_gene: TRBV29-1
j_gene: TRBJ1-2
CDR3nt: TGCAGCGTTGAAATCCAGACTTACTATGGCTACACCTTC
CDR3aa: CSVEIQTYYGYTF

d_gene: NA
abundance: NA
v_gene: TRBV9
j_gene: TRBJ2-7
CDR3nt: TGTGCCAGCTCCGCAGACCACTACGAGCAGTACTTC
CDR3aa: CASSADHYEQYF

d_gene: NA
abundance: NA
v_gene: TRBV10-3
j_gene: TRBJ1-6
CDR3nt: TGTGCCATCAGAGACAGGCACCGAGATTCACCCCTCCACTTT
CDR3aa: CAIRDRHRDSPLHF

d_gene: TRBD2
abundance: NA
v_gene: TRBV7-9
j_gene: TRBJ2-5
CDR3nt: TGTGCCAGCAGCGCCCCCCCAGCGGGGGATAAAGAGACCCAGTACTTC
CDR3aa: CASSAPPAGDKETQYF

d_gene: NA
abundance: NA
v_gene: TRBV5-6
j_gene: TRBJ1-2
CDR3nt: TGTGCCAGCAGCTTGGTGAGGTCATTAGGCTATGGCTACACCTTC
CDR3aa: CASSLVRSLGYGYTF

d_gene: NA
abundance: NA
v_gene: TRBV7-2
j_gene: TRBJ1-5
CDR3nt: TGTGCCAGCAGCTTATCATCGCGTCAGCCCCAGCATTTT
CDR3aa: CASSLSSRQPQHF

d_gene: NA
abundance: NA
v_gene: TRBV21-1
j_gene: TRBJ2-1
CDR3nt: TGTGCCAGCAGCAAATTTAGGCTAGCGGAGGACAATGAGCAGTTCTTC
CDR3aa: CASSKFRLAEDNEQFF

d_gene: NA
abundance: NA
v_gene: TRBV4-2
j_gene: TRBJ1-1
CDR3nt: TGTGCCAGCAGCCCAGGGGAGGGGTCGGAGACTGAAGCTTTCTTT
CDR3aa: CASSPGEGSETEAFF

d_gene: NA
abundance: NA
v_gene: TRBV28
j_gene: TRBJ1-3
CDR3nt: TGTGCCAGCAGCCCCGGGGGTTCTGGAAACACCATATATTTT
CDR3aa: CASSPGGSGNTIYF

d_gene: TRBD1
abundance: NA
v_gene: TRBV14
j_gene: TRBJ1-1
CDR3nt: TGTGCCAGCAGCCAATTTACAGGGGGGGGTTCGGGAGCTTTCTTT
CDR3aa: CASSQFTGGGSGAFF

d_gene: NA
abundance: few
v_gene: TRBV18
j_gene: TRBJ2-7
CDR3nt: TGTGCCAGCTCACCAGCGTCTAGCGATCAGTACTTC
CDR3aa: CASSPASSDQYF

d_gene: NA
abundance: NA
v_gene: TRBV2
j_gene: TRBJ1-2
CDR3nt: TGTGCCAGCAGTGAAGCCAGCCGGGGGAACGATGGCTACACCTTC
CDR3aa: CASSEASRGNDGYTF

d_gene: NA
abundance: once
v_gene: TRBV9
j_gene: TRBJ2-7
CDR3nt: TGTGCCAGCAGCGGGGGAGGCTCGGGGATCTCCTACGAGCAGTACTTC
CDR3aa: CASSGGGSGISYEQYF

d_gene: TRBD1
abundance: NA
v_gene: TRBV7-8
j_gene: TRBJ1-5
CDR3nt: TGTGCCAGCAGCTTATGGACAGGGAATCAGCCCCAGCATTTT
CDR3aa: CASSLWTGNQPQHF

d_gene: TRBD1
abundance: NA
v_gene: TRBV18
j_gene: TRBJ2-5
CDR3nt: TGTGCCAGCTCACCCGGGGACAGTAGGGAGACCCAGTACTTC
CDR3aa: CASSPGDSRETQYF

d_gene: TRBD1
abundance: NA
v_gene: TRBV7-2
j_gene: TRBJ1-3
CDR3nt: TGTGCCAGCAGCTTCGTTTTTCAGGGGGCGGGGGGAAACACCATATATTTT
CDR3aa: CASSFVFQGAGGNTIYF

d_gene: NA
abundance: NA
v_gene: TRBV13
j_gene: TRBJ2-1
CDR3nt: TGTGCCAGCAGCACCCAGAGAGGTGAGCAGTTCTTC
CDR3aa: CASSTQRGEQFF

d_gene: NA
abundance: few
v_gene: TRBV5-6
j_gene: TRBJ2-5
CDR3nt: TGTGCCAGCAGCTTGGTTAGTCTATCGGAGACCCAGTACTTC
CDR3aa: CASSLVSLSETQYF

d_gene: NA
abundance: NA
v_gene: TRBV27
j_gene: TRBJ1-1
CDR3nt: TGTGCCGGCAGGAGGCAAACAAACCCGAACACTGAAGCTTTCTTT
CDR3aa: CAGRRQTNPNTEAFF

d_gene: NA
abundance: NA
v_gene: TRBV10-1
j_gene: TRBJ1-2
CDR3nt: TGCGCCAGCAGTGAGGGGGCCCAATATGGCTACACCTTC
CDR3aa: CASSEGAQYGYTF

d_gene: TRBD2
abundance: few
v_gene: TRBV4-3
j_gene: TRBJ2-1
CDR3nt: TGCGCCAGCAGCCAACCGGGACTAGCGGGAGAATATTCCAATGAGCAGTTCTTC
CDR3aa: CASSQPGLAGEYSNEQFF

d_gene: NA
abundance: NA
v_gene: TRBV29-1
j_gene: TRBJ2-1
CDR3nt: TGCAGCGCCTGCGGACATACCTACAATGAGCAGTTCTTC
CDR3aa: CSACGHTYNEQFF

d_gene: NA
abundance: NA
v_gene: TRBV27
j_gene: TRBJ2-5
CDR3nt: TGTGCCAGCAGTTCATTACAGGGACAAGAGACCCAGTACTTC
CDR3aa: CASSSLQGQETQYF